This T cell receptor (beta chain) was identified in a study of blood T cell repertoires in COVID-19. Across the whole study: Collection of acute and convalescent COVID-19 samples took place in the United States, Italy and Spain.

TCRdb keeps only in-frame clones here, not all; method: immunoSEQ multiplex PCR. Of about 250,000 clones listed, approximately 92% were seen once; the top ten hold around 4.6%. Deletions cut 6 bases from V and 2 bases from J, with 13 bases between. The CDR3 spans 14 residues. Germline CDR1 is MGHRA and CDR2 is YSYEKL. The source material was peripheral blood. The chain couples TRBV4-1 to TRBJ2-5; the D gene is possibly TRBD2 (5 bases). This sequence was found in a middle-aged woman who had recovered from COVID-19. CDR3 protein: CASSWGDGQETQYF. The DNA for the CDR3 is TGCGCCAGCAGTTGGGGAGACGGGCAAGAGACCCAGTACTTC.